What follows describes a single T cell receptor beta chain. Amplification targeted TCR beta CDR3 regions from RNA transcripts. With the HTBI primer set, the TCR CDR3 went through a first round of RT-PCR. MiXCR, applied by TCRdb to the multiplex PCR reads, yields one record per CDR3 protein. The sample has hundreds of thousands of distinct CDR3 sequences; less than 20% are singletons. This entry is derived from a study of T cells in Graves' hyperthyroidism and ophthalmopathy. CDR3 length: 15 residues. V lost 5 bases and J 1 base, leaving 14 bases between the germline ends. CDR1 and CDR2 (germline): SGHTA, FQGNSA.

This TCR came from a young woman with Graves' hyperthyroidism. The sequenced material came from blood. The chain carries TRBV7-2 and TRBJ2-5; perhaps D is TRBD1 or TRBD2 (5 bases each). The CDR3 loop reads CASSPPGRRQETQYF. The CDR3, as DNA: TGTGCCAGCAGCCCGCCGGGACGCCGCCAAGAGACCCAGTACTTC.